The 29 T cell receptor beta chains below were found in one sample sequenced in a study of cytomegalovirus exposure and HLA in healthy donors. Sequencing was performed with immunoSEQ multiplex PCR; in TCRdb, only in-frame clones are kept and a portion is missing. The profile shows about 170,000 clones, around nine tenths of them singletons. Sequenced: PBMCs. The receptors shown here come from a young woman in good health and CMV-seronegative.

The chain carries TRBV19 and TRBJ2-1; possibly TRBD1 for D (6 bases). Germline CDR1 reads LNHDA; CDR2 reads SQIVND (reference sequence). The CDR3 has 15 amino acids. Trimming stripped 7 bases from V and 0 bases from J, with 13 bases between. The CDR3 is CASTPTGSSYNEQFF. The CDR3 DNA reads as TGTGCCAGTACTCCAACAGGGTCCTCCTACAATGAGCAGTTCTTC.

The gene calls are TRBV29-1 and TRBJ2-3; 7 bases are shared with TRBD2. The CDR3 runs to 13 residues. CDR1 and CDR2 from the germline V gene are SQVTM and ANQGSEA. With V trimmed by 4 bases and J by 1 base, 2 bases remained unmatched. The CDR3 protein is CSVVSGGTDTQYF. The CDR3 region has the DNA TGCAGCGTTGTAAGCGGGGGCACAGATACGCAGTATTTT.

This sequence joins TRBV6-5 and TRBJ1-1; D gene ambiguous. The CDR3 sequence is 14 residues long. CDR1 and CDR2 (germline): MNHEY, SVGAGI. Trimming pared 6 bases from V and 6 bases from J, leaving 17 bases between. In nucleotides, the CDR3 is TGTGCCAGCAGCCGAACAGAGGGTAGGCCTGAAGCTTTCTTT. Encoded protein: CASSRTEGRPEAFF.

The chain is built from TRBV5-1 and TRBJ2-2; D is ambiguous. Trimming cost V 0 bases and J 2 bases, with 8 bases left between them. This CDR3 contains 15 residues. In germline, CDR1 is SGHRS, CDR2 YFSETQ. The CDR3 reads CASSLVQKNTGELFF. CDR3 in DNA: TGCGCCAGCAGCTTGGTACAGAAAAACACCGGGGAGCTGTTTTTT.

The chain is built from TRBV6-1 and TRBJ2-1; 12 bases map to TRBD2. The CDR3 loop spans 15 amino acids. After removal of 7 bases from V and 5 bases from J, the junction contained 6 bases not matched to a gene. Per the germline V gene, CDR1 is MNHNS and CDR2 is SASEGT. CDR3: CASTRRLAGDNEQFF. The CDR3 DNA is TGTGCCAGCACCCGAAGACTAGCGGGGGACAATGAGCAGTTCTTC.

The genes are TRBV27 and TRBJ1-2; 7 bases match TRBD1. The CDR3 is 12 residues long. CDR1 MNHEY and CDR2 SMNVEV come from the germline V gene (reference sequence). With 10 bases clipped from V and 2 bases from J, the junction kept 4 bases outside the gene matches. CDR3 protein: CAISTGNYGYTF. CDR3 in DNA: TGTGCCATCTCGACAGGGAACTATGGCTACACCTTC.

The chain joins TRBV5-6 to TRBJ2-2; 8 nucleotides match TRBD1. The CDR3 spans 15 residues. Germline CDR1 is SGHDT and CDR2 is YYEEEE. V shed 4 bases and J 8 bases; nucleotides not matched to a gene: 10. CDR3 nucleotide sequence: TGTGCCAGCAGCCCCCGGCAGGGGGCAGGTGGGGAGCTGTTTTTT. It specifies CASSPRQGAGGELFF.

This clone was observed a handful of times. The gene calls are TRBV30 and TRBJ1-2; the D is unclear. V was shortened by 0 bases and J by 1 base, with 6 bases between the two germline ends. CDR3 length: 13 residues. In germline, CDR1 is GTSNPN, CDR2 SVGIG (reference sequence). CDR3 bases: TGTGCCTGGAGTGTACGGAGTAACTATGGCTACACCTTC. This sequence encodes CAWSVRSNYGYTF.

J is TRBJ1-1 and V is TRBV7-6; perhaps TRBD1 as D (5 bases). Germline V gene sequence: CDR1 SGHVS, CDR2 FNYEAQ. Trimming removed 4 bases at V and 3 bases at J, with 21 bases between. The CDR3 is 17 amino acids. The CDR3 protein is CASSWGRVELRDTEAFF. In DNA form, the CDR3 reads TGTGCCAGCAGCTGGGGGAGGGTAGAATTGAGGGACACTGAAGCTTTCTTT.

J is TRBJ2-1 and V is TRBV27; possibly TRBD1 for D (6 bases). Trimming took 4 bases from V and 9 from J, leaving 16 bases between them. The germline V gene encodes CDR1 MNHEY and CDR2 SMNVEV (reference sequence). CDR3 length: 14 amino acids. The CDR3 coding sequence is TGTGCCAGCAGTTGGGCAGGGGCCTCAGTTGAGCAGTTCTTC. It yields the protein CASSWAGASVEQFF.

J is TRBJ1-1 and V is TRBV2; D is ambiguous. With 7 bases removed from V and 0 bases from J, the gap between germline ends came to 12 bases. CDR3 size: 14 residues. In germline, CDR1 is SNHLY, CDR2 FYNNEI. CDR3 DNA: TGTGCCAGCACCTATCGAGCGATGAACACTGAAGCTTTCTTT. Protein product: CASTYRAMNTEAFF.

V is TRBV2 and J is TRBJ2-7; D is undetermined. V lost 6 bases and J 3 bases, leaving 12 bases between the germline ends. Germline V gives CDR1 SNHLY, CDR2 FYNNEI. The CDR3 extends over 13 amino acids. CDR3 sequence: CASSPLQNYEQYF. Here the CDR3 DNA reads TGTGCCAGCAGCCCCCTACAGAACTACGAGCAGTACTTC.

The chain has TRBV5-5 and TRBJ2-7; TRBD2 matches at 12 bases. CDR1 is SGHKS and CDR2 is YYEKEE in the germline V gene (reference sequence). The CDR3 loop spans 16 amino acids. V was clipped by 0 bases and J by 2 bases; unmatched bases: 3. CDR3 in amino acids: CASSLAGLAGTYEQYF. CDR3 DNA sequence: TGTGCCAGCAGCTTGGCAGGACTAGCGGGGACCTACGAGCAGTACTTC.

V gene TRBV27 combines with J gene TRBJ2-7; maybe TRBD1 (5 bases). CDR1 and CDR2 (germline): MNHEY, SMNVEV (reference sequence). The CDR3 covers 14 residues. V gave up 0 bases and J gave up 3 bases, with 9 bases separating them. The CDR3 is CASSLSPGIYEQYF. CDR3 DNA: TGTGCCAGCAGTTTATCTCCAGGGATCTACGAGCAGTACTTC.

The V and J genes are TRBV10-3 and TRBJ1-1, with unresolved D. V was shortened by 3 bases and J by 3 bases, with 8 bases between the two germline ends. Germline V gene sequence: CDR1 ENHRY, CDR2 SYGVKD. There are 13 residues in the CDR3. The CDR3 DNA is TGTGCCATCAGTGACAGGTGGGACACTGAAGCTTTCTTT. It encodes CAISDRWDTEAFF.

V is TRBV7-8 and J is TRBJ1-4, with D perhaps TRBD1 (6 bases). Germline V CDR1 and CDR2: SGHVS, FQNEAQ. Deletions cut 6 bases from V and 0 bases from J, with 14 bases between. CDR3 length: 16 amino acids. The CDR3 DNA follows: TGTGCCAGCAGAGGGGGAGGGAGAGCAACTAATGAAAAACTGTTTTTT. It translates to CASRGGGRATNEKLFF.

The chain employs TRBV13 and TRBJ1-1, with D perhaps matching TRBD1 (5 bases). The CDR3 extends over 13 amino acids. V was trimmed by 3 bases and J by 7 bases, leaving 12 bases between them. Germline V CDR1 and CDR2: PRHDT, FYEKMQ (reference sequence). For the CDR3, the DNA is TGTGCCAGCAGCTTCTTAGGGGCTGGTGAAGCTTTCTTT. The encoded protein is CASSFLGAGEAFF.

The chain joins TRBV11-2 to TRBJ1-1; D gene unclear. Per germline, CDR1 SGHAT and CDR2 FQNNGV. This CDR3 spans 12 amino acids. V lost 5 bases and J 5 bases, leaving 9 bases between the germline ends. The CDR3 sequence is CASSAGGTEAFF. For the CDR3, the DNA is TGTGCCAGCAGCGCGGGAGGGACTGAAGCTTTCTTT.

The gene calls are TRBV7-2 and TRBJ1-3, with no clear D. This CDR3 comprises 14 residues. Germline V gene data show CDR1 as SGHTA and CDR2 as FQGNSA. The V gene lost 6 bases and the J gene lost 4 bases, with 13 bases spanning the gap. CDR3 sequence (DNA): TGTGCCAGCAGAAGGCCGGGGATCGGAAACACCATATATTTT. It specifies CASRRPGIGNTIYF.

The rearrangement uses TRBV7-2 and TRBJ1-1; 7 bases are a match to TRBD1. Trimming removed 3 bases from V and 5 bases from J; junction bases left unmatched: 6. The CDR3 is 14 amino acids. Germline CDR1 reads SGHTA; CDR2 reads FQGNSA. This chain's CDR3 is CASSFRGRLTEAFF. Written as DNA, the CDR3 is TGTGCCAGCAGCTTTAGGGGGCGGTTAACTGAAGCTTTCTTT. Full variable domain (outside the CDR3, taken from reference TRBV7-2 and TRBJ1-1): GAGVSQSPSNKVTEKGKDVELRCDPISGHTALYWYRQSLGQGLEFLIYFQGNSAPDKSGLPSDRFSAERTGGSVSTLTIQRTQQEDSAVYLCASSFRGRLTEAFFGQGTRLTVV.

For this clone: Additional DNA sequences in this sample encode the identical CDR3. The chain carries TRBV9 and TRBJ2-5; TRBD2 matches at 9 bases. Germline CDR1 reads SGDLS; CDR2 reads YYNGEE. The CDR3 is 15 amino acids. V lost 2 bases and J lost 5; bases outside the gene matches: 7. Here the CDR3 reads CASSVGRGGLETQYF. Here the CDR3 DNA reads TGTGCCAGCAGCGTTGGGCGGGGGGGCTTGGAGACCCAGTACTTC.

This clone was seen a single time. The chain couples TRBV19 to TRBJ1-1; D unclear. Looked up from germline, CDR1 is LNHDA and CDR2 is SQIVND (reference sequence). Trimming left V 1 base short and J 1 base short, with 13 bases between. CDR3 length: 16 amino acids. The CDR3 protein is CASSIAKQVRNTEAFF. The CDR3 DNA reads TGTGCCAGTAGTATAGCAAAACAAGTCAGGAACACTGAAGCTTTCTTT.

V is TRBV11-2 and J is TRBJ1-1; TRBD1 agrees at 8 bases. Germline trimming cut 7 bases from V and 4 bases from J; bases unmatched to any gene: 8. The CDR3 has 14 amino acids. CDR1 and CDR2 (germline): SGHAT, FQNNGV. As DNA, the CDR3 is TGTGCCAGCACCAGGACAGGGATCGGCACTGAAGCTTTCTTT. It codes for CASTRTGIGTEAFF.

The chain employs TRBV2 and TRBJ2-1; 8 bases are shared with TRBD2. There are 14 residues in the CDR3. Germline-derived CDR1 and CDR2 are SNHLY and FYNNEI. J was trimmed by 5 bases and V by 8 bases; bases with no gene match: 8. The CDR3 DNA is TGTGCCAGCGCCCCGGCGGGGGGTAACAATGAGCAGTTCTTC. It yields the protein CASAPAGGNNEQFF.

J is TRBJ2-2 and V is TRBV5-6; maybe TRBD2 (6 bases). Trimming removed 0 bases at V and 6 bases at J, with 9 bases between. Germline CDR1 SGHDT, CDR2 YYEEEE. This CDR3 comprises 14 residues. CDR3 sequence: CASSLDWGAGELFF. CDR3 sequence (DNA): TGTGCCAGCAGCTTGGATTGGGGGGCCGGGGAGCTGTTTTTT.

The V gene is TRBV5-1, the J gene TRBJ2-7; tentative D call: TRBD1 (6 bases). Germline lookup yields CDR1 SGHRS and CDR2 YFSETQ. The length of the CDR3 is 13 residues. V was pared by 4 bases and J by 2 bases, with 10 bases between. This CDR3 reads CASSQGQTYEQYF. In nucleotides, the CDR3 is TGCGCCAGCAGCCAAGGACAGACCTACGAGCAGTACTTC.

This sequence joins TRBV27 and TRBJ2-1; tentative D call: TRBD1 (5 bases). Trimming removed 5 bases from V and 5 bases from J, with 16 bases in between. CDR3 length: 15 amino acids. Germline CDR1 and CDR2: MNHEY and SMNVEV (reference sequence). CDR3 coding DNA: TGTGCCAGCAGTCCTCCTTCCACAGGAAACAATGAGCAGTTCTTC. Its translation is CASSPPSTGNNEQFF.

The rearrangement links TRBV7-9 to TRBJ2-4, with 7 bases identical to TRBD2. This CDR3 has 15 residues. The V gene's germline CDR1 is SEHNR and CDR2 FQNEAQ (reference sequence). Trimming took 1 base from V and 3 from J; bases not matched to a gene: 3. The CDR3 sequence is CASSLEGGVKNIQYF. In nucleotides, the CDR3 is TGTGCCAGCAGCTTAGAGGGAGGGGTCAAAAACATTCAGTACTTC.

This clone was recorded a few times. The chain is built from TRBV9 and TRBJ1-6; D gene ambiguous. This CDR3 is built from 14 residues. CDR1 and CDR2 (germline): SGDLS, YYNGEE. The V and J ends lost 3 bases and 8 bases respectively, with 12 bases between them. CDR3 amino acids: CASSDGSSDSPLHF. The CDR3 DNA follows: TGTGCCAGCAGCGACGGGAGTTCGGATTCACCCCTCCACTTT.